Sequencing of this T cell receptor beta chain was carried out in a study of CXCR3-negative and CXCR3-positive naive CD8 T cells. 5' RACE that incorporated UMI labels was used to prepare the TRB cDNA libraries. For each CDR3 protein, TCRdb gives one entry from its re-call of the 5' RACE reads, without DNA. This sample's table reports 55,000 to 65,000 distinct CDR3 sequences. The specimen sequenced was naive CXCR3- CD8+ T cells from blood. The subset here: CD45RO-CCR7+CD27+CD95- naive CD8+ T cells lacking CXCR3 (TNR3-). The receptor was isolated from a human donor in good health. Some clones in this sample may be carry-over from other donors' samples.

The CDR3 protein is CASTLIGRGNQETQYF. The gene calls are TRBV12-3 or TRBV12-4 and TRBJ2-5; TCRdb's D gene call, TRBD1, goes unchecked for lack of DNA. The CDR3 is made up of 16 amino acids.